The clone carrying this T cell receptor beta chain showed up just a few times. The antigen is unknown. The sample comes from a study of persistence of HIV-infected CD4 T cells. Study observations and caveats: TCR oligoclonality correlated with proviral oligoclonality in the same sorted populations.

Cells were stimulated with overlapping HIV-1 Gag 15-mer peptides. Responding CD4+ T cells were sorted by upregulation of both CD40 ligand and CD69. Undetectable plasma HIV-1 RNA below 50 copies/mL lasted at least 4 years. Inclusion required CMV-positive serology and CD4+ counts above 400 cells/uL. For approximately 20 hours, CD8-depleted PBMCs received anti-CD28/CD49d costimulation, a CD40-blocking antibody and enfuvirtide. The immunoSEQ assay was version 4, run in survey mode. TCRdb's copy holds only in-frame clones and misses some; the assay was immunoSEQ multiplex PCR. The sample shows about 20,000 clones, over 55% of them seen only once. Germline values: CDR1 LGHNA, CDR2 YNFKEQ. The CDR3 totals 18 residues. V lost 1 base to trimming and J lost 7 bases, with 22 bases between them.

Source: CD4+ T cells sorted from PBMCs after roughly 18-hour stimulation, taken from a patient who received antiretroviral therapy. The TCR sequence derives from an adult woman with HIV who was CMV-seropositive. The chain recombines TRBV4-2 with TRBJ1-4; D gene ambiguous. CDR3: CASSQGQALIPLSEKLFF. The CDR3 DNA sequence: TGTGCCAGCAGCCAAGGGCAGGCGCTTATCCCCTTATCTGAAAAACTGTTTTTT.